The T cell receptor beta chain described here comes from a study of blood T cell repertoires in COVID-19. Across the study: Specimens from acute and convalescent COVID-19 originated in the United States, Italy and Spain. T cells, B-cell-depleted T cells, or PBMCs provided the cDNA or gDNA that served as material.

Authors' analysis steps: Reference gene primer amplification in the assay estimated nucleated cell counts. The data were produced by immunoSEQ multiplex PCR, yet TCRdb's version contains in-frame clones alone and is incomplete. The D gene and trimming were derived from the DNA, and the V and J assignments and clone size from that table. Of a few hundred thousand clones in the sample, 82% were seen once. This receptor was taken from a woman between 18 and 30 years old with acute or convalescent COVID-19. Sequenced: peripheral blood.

This CDR3 reads CASSPGSESLYEQYF. The CDR3 nucleotides are TGTGCCAGCAGCCCAGGATCGGAATCGCTCTACGAGCAGTACTTC. V usage is TRBV6-6 and J usage is TRBJ2-7; no reliable D call. V was pared by 6 bases and J by 3 bases, with 18 bases between. Per germline, CDR1 MNHNY and CDR2 SVGAGI (reference sequence). The CDR3 contains 15 residues.